Described below is a single T cell receptor beta chain sequence and its context. Its antigen is not known. These data originate in a study of cytomegalovirus exposure and HLA in healthy donors. General study findings and limits: Later analysis identified 16,000 or so TCR beta sequences associated with HLA alleles, using a false discovery rate threshold of 0.05.

13 Jbeta primers and 60 Vbeta primers were used for the PCR. The data were produced by immunoSEQ multiplex PCR, yet TCRdb's version contains in-frame clones alone and is incomplete. The table records around 230,000 clones, roughly 84% of them present only once. V lost 3 bases, J lost 3 bases, and 8 bases lay in between. The length of the CDR3 is 13 residues. Germline V gene sequence: CDR1 MNHNS, CDR2 SASEGT. This sequence was found in a girl aged 2-15 years in good health and CMV-seronegative. The chain has TRBV6-1 and TRBJ1-1, with D perhaps TRBD1 (5 bases). The sample consisted of PBMCs. This CDR3 reads CASSDRVDTEAFF. The CDR3 coding sequence is TGTGCCAGCAGTGACAGGGTGGACACTGAAGCTTTCTTT.